A single sample is the source of the 4 T cell receptor beta chains below, sequenced in a study of graft-versus-host responses after intestinal transplantation. Sequencing used immunoSEQ multiplex PCR; TCRdb keeps in-frame clones, though not all of them. The repertoire has more than 80,000 clones, 88% of them found once; the top ten carry 0.28%. Antigens for these TCRs are unknown. The sequenced sample was unstimulated CD4+ T cells sorted from spleen or lymph node cells, obtained before transplant. Receptor source: a human donor who was the organ donor for an intestinal transplant.

V usage is TRBV11-2 and J usage is TRBJ2-3; 8 bases match TRBD2. Germline V gene sequence: CDR1 SGHAT, CDR2 FQNNGV. The CDR3 sequence is 14 residues long. Trimming removed 5 bases from V and 10 bases from J; junction bases left unmatched: 11. CDR3 protein: CASSPLSGTSPQYF. Written as DNA, the CDR3 is TGTGCCAGCAGCCCTTTGTCGGGGACTAGTCCGCAGTATTTT.

The chain uses TRBV28 and TRBJ2-7; 9 nucleotides agree with TRBD1. The CDR3 loop spans 12 amino acids. Unmatched junction bases numbered 1, after V lost 3 bases and J lost 7 bases. CDR1 is MDHEN and CDR2 is SYDVKM in the germline V gene. As DNA, the CDR3 is TGTGCCAGCAGTTTCGACAGGGGGGAGCAGTACTTC. As protein: CASSFDRGEQYF.

The sample holds a few counts of this clone. V is TRBV6-1 and J is TRBJ1-1; possible D gene TRBD1, 5 bases. The CDR3 extends over 13 amino acids. CDR1 is MNHNS and CDR2 is SASEGT in the germline V gene. Trimming removed 3 bases at V and 11 bases at J, with 16 bases between. This chain's CDR3 is CASSDQGGTKAFF. CDR3 sequence (DNA): TGTGCCAGCAGTGACCAGGGAGGAACGAAGGCTTTCTTT.

This clone was seen just once. V usage is TRBV7-9 and J usage is TRBJ1-5; maybe TRBD1 (6 bases). The germline CDR1 and CDR2 sequences are SEHNR and FQNEAQ (reference sequence). Trimming pared 4 bases from V and 5 bases from J, leaving 9 bases between. The CDR3 consists of 13 residues. CDR3 sequence (DNA): TGTGCCAGCAGCTCCTCAGGGGATCAGCCCCAGCATTTT. Translated, it gives CASSSSGDQPQHF.